Following are 2 T cell receptor beta chains from one sample sequenced in a study of sequential checkpoint blockade in melanoma. Generated by immunoSEQ multiplex PCR, the TCRdb table keeps only in-frame clones and is missing some. Here the sample spans about 2,500 clones, around 14% being singletons. The treatment denotes: randomized to nivolumab then ipilimumab (arm A) or the reverse (arm B). Sequences were derived from tumor tissue (inferred from file names), sampled from a patient given nivolumab and ipilimumab in sequence. The receptors were sampled from a human donor with melanoma.

This clone was observed many times. This chain links TRBV9 with TRBJ1-5; TRBD1 might be the D (5 bases). V was trimmed by 5 bases and J by 3 bases, leaving 15 bases between them. This CDR3 comprises 15 residues. Germline-derived CDR1 and CDR2 are SGDLS and YYNGEE. The CDR3 loop is CASSEEGLFNQPQHF. DNA of the CDR3: TGTGCCAGCAGTGAAGAGGGGTTATTCAATCAGCCCCAGCATTTT.

The chain carries TRBV12-5 and TRBJ1-5, with D maybe TRBD1 (5 bases). CDR1 is LGHNT, CDR2 FRNRAP, per germline. CDR3 size: 15 residues. V was shortened by 1 base and J by 4 bases, with 11 bases between the two germline ends. The CDR3 nucleotides read TGTGCTAGTGGTTTGGAATCGAGGGGAAATCAGCCCCAGCATTTT. Residues: CASGLESRGNQPQHF.